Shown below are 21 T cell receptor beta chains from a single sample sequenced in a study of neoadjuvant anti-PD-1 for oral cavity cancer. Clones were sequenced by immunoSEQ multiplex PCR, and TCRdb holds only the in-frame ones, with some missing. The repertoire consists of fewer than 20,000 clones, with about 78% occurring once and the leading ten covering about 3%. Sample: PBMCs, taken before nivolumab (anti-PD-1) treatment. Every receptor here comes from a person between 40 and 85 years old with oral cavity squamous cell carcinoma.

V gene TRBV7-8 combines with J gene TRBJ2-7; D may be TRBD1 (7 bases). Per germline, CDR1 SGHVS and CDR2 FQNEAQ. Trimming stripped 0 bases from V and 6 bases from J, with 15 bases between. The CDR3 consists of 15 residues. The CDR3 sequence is CASSLANRGGFEQYF. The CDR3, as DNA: TGTGCCAGCAGCTTAGCCAACAGGGGAGGTTTCGAGCAGTACTTC. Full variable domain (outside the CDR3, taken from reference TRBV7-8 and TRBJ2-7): GAGVSQSPRYKVAKRGQDVALRCDPISGHVSLFWYQQALGQGPEFLTYFQNEAQLDKSGLPSDRFFAERPEGSVSTLKIQRTQQEDSAVYLCASSLANRGGFEQYFGPGTRLTVT.

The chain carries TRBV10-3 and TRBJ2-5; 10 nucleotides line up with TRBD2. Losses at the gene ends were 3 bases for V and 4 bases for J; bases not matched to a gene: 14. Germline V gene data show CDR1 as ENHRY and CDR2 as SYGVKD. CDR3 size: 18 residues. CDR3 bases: TGTGCCATCAGTGATTCGTGGGGAGCGGGGGGGCCTGGAGAGACCCAGTACTTC. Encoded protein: CAISDSWGAGGPGETQYF.

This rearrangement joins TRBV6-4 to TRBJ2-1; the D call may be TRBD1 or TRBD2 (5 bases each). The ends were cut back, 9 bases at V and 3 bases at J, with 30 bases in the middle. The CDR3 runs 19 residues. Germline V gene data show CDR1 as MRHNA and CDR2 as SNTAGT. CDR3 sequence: CASGKIRGENYMSYNEQFF. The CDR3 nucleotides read TGTGCCAGTGGGAAGATAAGAGGGGAGAACTACATGAGCTACAATGAGCAGTTCTTC.

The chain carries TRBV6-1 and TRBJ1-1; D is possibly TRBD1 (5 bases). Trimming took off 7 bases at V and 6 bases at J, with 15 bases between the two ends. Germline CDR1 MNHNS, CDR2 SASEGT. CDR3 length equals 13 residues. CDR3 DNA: TGTGCCAGCACCGGGACTGCAGACGCTGAAGCTTTCTTT. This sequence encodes CASTGTADAEAFF.

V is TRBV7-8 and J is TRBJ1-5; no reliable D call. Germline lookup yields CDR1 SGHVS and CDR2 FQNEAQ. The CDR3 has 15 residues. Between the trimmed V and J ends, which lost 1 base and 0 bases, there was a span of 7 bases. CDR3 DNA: TGTGCCAGCAGCTTAGTAGGGTATAGCAATCAGCCCCAGCATTTT. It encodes CASSLVGYSNQPQHF.

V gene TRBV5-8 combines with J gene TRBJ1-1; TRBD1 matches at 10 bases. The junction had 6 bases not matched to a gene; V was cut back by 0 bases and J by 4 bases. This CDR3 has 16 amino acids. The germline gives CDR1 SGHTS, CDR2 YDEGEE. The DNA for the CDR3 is TGTGCCAGCAGCTTGGGCATCTGGACAGGGGGCACTGAAGCTTTCTTT. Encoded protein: CASSLGIWTGGTEAFF.

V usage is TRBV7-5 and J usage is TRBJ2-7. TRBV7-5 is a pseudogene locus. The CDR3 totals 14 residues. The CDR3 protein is CVRTPHGRRDEQYF. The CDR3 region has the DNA TGTGTCAGAACCCCCCACGGCAGAAGGGACGAGCAGTACTTC.

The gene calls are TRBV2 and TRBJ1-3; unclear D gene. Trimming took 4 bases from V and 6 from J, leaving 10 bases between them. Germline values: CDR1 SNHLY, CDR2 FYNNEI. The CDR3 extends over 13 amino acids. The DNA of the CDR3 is TGTGCCAGCAGTGCAAGGACTGCAAACACCATATATTTT. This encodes CASSARTANTIYF.

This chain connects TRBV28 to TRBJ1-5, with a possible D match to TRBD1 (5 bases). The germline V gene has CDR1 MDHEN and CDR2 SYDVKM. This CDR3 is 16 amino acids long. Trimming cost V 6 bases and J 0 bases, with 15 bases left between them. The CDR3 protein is CASRAWQGLSNQPQHF. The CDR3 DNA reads TGTGCCAGCAGAGCGTGGCAGGGCCTTAGCAATCAGCCCCAGCATTTT.

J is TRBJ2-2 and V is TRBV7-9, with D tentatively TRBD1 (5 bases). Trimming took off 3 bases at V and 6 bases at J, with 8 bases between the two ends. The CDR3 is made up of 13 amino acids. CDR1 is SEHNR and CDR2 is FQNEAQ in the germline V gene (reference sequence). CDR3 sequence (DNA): TGTGCCAGCAGCTTCAGGGTCGCCGGGGAGCTGTTTTTT. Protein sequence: CASSFRVAGELFF. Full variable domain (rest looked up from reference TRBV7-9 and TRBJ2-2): DTGVSQNPRHKITKRGQNVTFRCDPISEHNRLYWYRQTLGQGPEFLTYFQNEAQLEKSRLLSDRFSAERPKGSFSTLEIQRTEQGDSAMYLCASSFRVAGELFFGEGSRLTVL.

DNA for the CDR3: TGCGCCAGCAGCCGACAATGGCTACGCACCGGGGAGCTGTTTTTT. Protein: CASSRQWLRTGELFF. The chain recombines TRBV4-1 with TRBJ2-2, with D uncertain. The V end lost 4 bases, the J end lost 4 bases, and 13 bases lay between the germline ends. Germline V lookup: CDR1 MGHRA, CDR2 YSYEKL. CDR3 length equals 15 residues.

CDR3 sequence reads: CASSLMTSVEQYF. CDR3 DNA: TGTGCCAGCAGTCTGATGACTAGCGTCGAGCAGTACTTC. J is TRBJ2-7 and V is TRBV6-1, with 8 nucleotides matching TRBD2. This CDR3 comprises 13 residues. With V trimmed by 5 bases and J by 6 bases, 6 bases remained unmatched. Looked up from germline, CDR1 is MNHNS and CDR2 is SASEGT.

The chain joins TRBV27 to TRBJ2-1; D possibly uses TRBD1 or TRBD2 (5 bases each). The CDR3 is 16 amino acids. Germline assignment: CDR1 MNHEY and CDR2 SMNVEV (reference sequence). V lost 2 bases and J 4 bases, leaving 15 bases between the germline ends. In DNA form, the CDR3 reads TGTGCCAGCAGTTTAGGACGGGACCTATTATACAATGAGCAGTTCTTC. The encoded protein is CASSLGRDLLYNEQFF.

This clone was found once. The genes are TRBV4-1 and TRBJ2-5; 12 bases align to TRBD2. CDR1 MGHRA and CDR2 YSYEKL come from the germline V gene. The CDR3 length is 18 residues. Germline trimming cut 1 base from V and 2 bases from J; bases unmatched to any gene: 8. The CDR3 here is CASSQGFLAGGRQETQYF. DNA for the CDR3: TGCGCCAGCAGCCAAGGATTCCTAGCGGGGGGGAGACAAGAGACCCAGTACTTC.

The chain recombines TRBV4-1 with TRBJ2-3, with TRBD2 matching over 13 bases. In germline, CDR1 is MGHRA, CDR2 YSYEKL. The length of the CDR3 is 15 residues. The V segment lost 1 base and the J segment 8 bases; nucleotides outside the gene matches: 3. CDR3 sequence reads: CASSQVGLAGRTQYF. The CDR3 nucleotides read TGCGCCAGCAGCCAAGTGGGACTAGCGGGACGTACGCAGTATTTT.

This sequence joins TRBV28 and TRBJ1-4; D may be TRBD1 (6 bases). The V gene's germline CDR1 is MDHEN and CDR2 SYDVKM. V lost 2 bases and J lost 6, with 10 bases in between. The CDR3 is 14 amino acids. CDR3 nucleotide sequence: TGTGCCAGCAGTTTAGCAGGGGTTTATGAAAAACTGTTTTTT. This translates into CASSLAGVYEKLFF.

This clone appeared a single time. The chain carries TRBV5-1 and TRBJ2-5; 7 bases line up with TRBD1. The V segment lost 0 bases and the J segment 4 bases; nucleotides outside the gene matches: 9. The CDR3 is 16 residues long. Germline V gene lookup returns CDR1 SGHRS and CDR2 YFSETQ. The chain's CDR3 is CASSLAGGQVGETQYF. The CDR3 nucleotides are TGCGCCAGCAGCTTGGCCGGTGGACAGGTCGGAGAGACCCAGTACTTC.

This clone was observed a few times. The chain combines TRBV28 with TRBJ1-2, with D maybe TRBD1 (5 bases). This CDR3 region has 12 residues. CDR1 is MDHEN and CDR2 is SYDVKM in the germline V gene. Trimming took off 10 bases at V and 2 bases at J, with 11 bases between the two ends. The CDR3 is CATDNTNYGYTF. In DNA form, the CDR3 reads TGTGCCACGGACAACACCAACTATGGCTACACCTTC.

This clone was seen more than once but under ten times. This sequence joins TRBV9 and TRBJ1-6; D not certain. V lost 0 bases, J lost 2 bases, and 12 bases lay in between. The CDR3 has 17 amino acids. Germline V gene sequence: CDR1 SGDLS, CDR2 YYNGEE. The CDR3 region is CASSVGNSGTYNSPLHF. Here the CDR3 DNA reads TGTGCCAGCAGCGTAGGCAATAGTGGAACCTATAATTCACCCCTCCACTTT.

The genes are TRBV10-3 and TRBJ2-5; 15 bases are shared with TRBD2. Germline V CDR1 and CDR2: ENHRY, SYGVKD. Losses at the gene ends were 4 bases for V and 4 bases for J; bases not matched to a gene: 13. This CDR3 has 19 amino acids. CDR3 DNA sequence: TGTGCCATCAGTGCTCAGGGGCCGGGACTAGCGGGAGGTGGAGAGACCCAGTACTTC. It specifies CAISAQGPGLAGGGETQYF.

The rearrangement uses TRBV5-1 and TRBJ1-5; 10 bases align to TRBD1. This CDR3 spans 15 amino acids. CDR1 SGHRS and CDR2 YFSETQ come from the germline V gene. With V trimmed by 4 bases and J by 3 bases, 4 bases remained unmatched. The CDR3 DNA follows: TGCGCCAGCAGCCCGGGACAGGGGATCAATCAGCCCCAGCATTTT. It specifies CASSPGQGINQPQHF. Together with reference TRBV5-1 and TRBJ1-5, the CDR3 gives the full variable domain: KAGVTQTPRYLIKTRGQQVTLSCSPISGHRSVSWYQQTPGQGLQFLFEYFSETQRNKGNFPGRFSGRQFSNSRSEMNVSTLELGDSALYLCASSPGQGINQPQHFGDGTRLSIL.